A selection of T cell receptor beta chains follows, all from one sample in a study of blood T cell repertoires in COVID-19. Assay: immunoSEQ multiplex PCR; the TCRdb copy retains only in-frame clones and omits some. This table has around 200,000 clones, 80% to 90% appearing once. The source material was peripheral blood. These receptors all come from a woman of 80 years or more with acute or convalescent COVID-19. The CDR3 runs from the conserved cysteine through the conserved F or W. The D gene is left open where the match is weak. Rows give clone size only sometimes, using once, few, many, or a class for an expanded clone.

V	size	J	D	CDR3	DNA
TRBV5-4	NA	TRBJ2-1	NA	CASSFLQLNSYNEQFF	TGTGCCAGCAGCTTTCTACAGCTTAACTCCTACAATGAGCAGTTCTTC
TRBV7-9	once	TRBJ1-1	NA	CASSLRMTENTEAFF	TGTGCCAGCAGCTTAAGGATGACAGAGAACACTGAAGCTTTCTTT
TRBV9	NA	TRBJ2-2	NA	CASSYRARELFF	TGTGCCAGCAGTTACAGGGCTAGGGAGCTGTTTTTT
TRBV5-1	NA	TRBJ2-2	TRBD2	CASSLGLASRYGELFF	TGCGCCAGCAGCTTGGGACTAGCTAGTCGGTACGGGGAGCTGTTTTTT
TRBV6-5	NA	TRBJ1-5	NA	CASHYREESLQPQHF	TGTGCCAGCCACTACCGGGAAGAATCCCTCCAGCCCCAGCATTTT
TRBV4-3	NA	TRBJ2-2	NA	CASSQPRGELFF	TGCGCCAGCAGCCAGCCTAGGGGGGAGCTGTTTTTT
TRBV2	few	TRBJ2-2	NA	CASTFSGELFF	TGTGCCAGCACGTTCTCCGGGGAGCTGTTTTTT
TRBV5-1	once	TRBJ2-3	NA	CASSSWTTSTDTQYF	TGCGCCAGCAGCAGTTGGACAACTAGCACAGATACGCAGTATTTT
TRBV7-9	NA	TRBJ1-4	TRBD1	CASTLGDRDKEKLFF	TGTGCCAGCACCCTAGGGGACAGGGATAAAGAAAAACTGTTTTTT
TRBV9	NA	TRBJ1-2	NA	CASQGDGYGYTF	TGTGCCAGCCAAGGGGATGGCTATGGCTACACCTTC
TRBV6-6	once	TRBJ1-1	NA	CAAGRGMVTEAFF	TGTGCGGCGGGTCGGGGTATGGTTACTGAAGCTTTCTTT
TRBV27	NA	TRBJ2-5	TRBD2	CASSLFGTSPETQYF	TGTGCCAGCAGTTTATTTGGGACTAGTCCGGAGACCCAGTACTTC
TRBV2	NA	TRBJ1-5	NA	CASSIEEDQPQHF	TGTGCCAGCAGCATCGAAGAGGATCAGCCCCAGCATTTT
TRBV7-9	NA	TRBJ2-7	TRBD2	CASSLTAGAYEQYF	TGTGCCAGCAGCTTAACGGCGGGAGCGTACGAGCAGTACTTC
TRBV19	NA	TRBJ2-3	NA	CASNGEDTQYF	TGTGCCAGTAATGGGGAGGATACGCAGTATTTT
TRBV28	NA	TRBJ2-3	TRBD2	CASRRLFGGITDTQYF	TGTGCCAGCAGGCGACTCTTCGGGGGGATCACAGATACGCAGTATTTT
TRBV6-2/TRBV6-3	NA	TRBJ2-1	TRBD2	CASSFTSGRIGEQFF	TGTGCCAGCAGTTTTACTAGCGGGAGAATCGGTGAGCAGTTCTTC
TRBV6-5	NA	TRBJ1-5	NA	CASSYESGYSNQPQHF	TGTGCCAGCAGTTACGAATCCGGTTATAGCAATCAGCCCCAGCATTTT
TRBV7-2	NA	TRBJ2-1	NA	CASSLAGATLYNEQFF	TGTGCCAGCAGCTTAGCTGGAGCCACCCTCTACAATGAGCAGTTCTTC
TRBV7-2	few	TRBJ1-5	TRBD1	CASSLKGTGGGNQPQHF	TGTGCCAGCAGCCTAAAAGGTACAGGGGGCGGCAATCAGCCCCAGCATTTT
TRBV11-2	NA	TRBJ1-1	TRBD1	CASSFVLTGPPEAFF	TGTGCCAGCAGCTTCGTACTGACAGGGCCCCCTGAAGCTTTCTTT
TRBV18	NA	TRBJ2-1	TRBD1	CASQPDRGQFF	TGTGCCAGCCAGCCGGACAGGGGGCAGTTCTTC
TRBV10-3	NA	TRBJ1-2	NA	CATWGGENRASYGYTF	TGTGCCACATGGGGGGGGGAGAACAGGGCCAGCTATGGCTACACCTTC
TRBV27	once	TRBJ2-2	TRBD1	CASSLGEGANTGELFF	TGTGCCAGCAGTTTAGGCGAGGGGGCAAACACCGGGGAGCTGTTTTTT